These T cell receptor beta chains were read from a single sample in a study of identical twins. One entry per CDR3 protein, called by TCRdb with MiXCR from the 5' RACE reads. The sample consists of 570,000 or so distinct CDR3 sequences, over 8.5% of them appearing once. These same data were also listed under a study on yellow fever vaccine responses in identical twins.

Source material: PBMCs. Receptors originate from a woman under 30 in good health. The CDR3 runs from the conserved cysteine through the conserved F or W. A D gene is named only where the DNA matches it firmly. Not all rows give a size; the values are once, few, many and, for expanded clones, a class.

CDR3: CASSSWTSSADTQYF
DNA: TGTGCCAGCAGCTCTTGGACTAGCTCGGCAGATACGCAGTATTTT
length: 15
size: many
V: TRBV7-9
D: TRBD2
J: TRBJ2-3

CDR3: CASSYIPLNEQFF
DNA: TGTGCCAGCTCTTACATTCCCCTTAATGAGCAGTTCTTC
length: 13
size: -
V: TRBV18
D: -
J: TRBJ2-1

CDR3: CASSQVRDTQYF
DNA: TGTGCCAGCAGCCAAGTTCGAGATACGCAGTATTTT
length: 12
size: many
V: TRBV3-1
D: -
J: TRBJ2-3

CDR3: CASSIGTATNEKLFF
DNA: TGTGCCAGCAGTATTGGGACGGCGACTAATGAAAAACTGTTTTTT
length: 15
size: many
V: TRBV2
D: -
J: TRBJ1-4

CDR3: CASSFLAWGGEETQYF
DNA: TGTGCCAGCAGTTTCCTAGCTTGGGGGGGGGAAGAGACCCAGTACTTC
length: 16
size: many
V: TRBV28
D: TRBD2
J: TRBJ2-5

CDR3: CASSLVDRVGEQYF
DNA: TGTGCCAGCAGTTTAGTGGACAGGGTAGGAGAGCAGTACTTC
length: 14
size: many
V: TRBV12-3/TRBV12-4
D: TRBD1
J: TRBJ2-7

CDR3: CASSLASGRQETQYF
DNA: TGCGCCAGCAGCCTCGCTAGCGGGAGACAAGAGACCCAGTACTTC
length: 15
size: -
V: TRBV5-1
D: TRBD2
J: TRBJ2-5

CDR3: CASSPFWPAQETQYF
DNA: TGTGCCAGCTCACCATTTTGGCCAGCACAAGAGACCCAGTACTTC
length: 15
size: -
V: TRBV18
D: -
J: TRBJ2-5

CDR3: CASSKEGPRDSSQETQYF
DNA: TGTGCCAGCAGCAAAGAGGGACCCCGAGACAGTTCACAAGAGACCCAGTACTTC
length: 18
size: -
V: TRBV3-1
D: -
J: TRBJ2-5

CDR3: CAWRRQALVYEQYF
DNA: TGTGCCTGGCGCAGACAGGCTCTAGTCTACGAGCAGTACTTC
length: 14
size: few
V: TRBV30
D: -
J: TRBJ2-7

CDR3: CSARDSSSAQETQYF
DNA: TGCAGTGCTAGAGATAGTAGTTCAGCCCAAGAGACCCAGTACTTC
length: 15
size: few
V: TRBV20-1
D: -
J: TRBJ2-5

CDR3: CATSDPGDRKSYNEQFF
DNA: TGTGCCACCAGTGATCCGGGGGACCGCAAGTCCTACAATGAGCAGTTCTTC
length: 17
size: many
V: TRBV24-1
D: -
J: TRBJ2-1

CDR3: CASSSTAHSGTSTDTQYF
DNA: TGTGCCAGCAGCTCGACCGCCCACTCGGGAACTAGCACAGATACGCAGTATTTT
length: 18
size: few
V: TRBV11-2
D: -
J: TRBJ2-3

CDR3: CASSLSGYLTYEQYF
DNA: TGTGCCAGCAGTTTATCTGGCTACTTAACCTACGAGCAGTACTTC
length: 15
size: few
V: TRBV27
D: -
J: TRBJ2-7

CDR3: CASSFPGTQRPNEQFF
DNA: TGTGCCAGCAGCTTTCCCGGGACTCAACGTCCCAATGAGCAGTTCTTC
length: 16
size: -
V: TRBV7-6
D: -
J: TRBJ2-1

CDR3: CASSLGPLGGYEQFF
DNA: TGTGCCAGCAGCTTAGGCCCACTCGGGGGTTATGAGCAGTTCTTC
length: 15
size: -
V: TRBV5-8
D: -
J: TRBJ2-1

CDR3: CASSMGSRGADTQYF
DNA: TGTGCCAGTAGTATGGGGTCCCGGGGGGCAGATACGCAGTATTTT
length: 15
size: few
V: TRBV19
D: TRBD2
J: TRBJ2-3

CDR3: CATSDLTRRDWNTGELFF
DNA: TGTGCCACCAGTGATTTGACGAGGCGGGACTGGAACACCGGGGAGCTGTTTTTT
length: 18
size: -
V: TRBV24-1
D: -
J: TRBJ2-2

CDR3: CSALEGLAGADTQYF
DNA: TGCAGTGCCCTCGAGGGACTAGCGGGGGCAGATACGCAGTATTTT
length: 15
size: few
V: TRBV20-1
D: TRBD2
J: TRBJ2-3

CDR3: CSAKTGGRYEQYF
DNA: TGCAGTGCGAAGACAGGGGGCAGGTACGAGCAGTACTTC
length: 13
size: many
V: TRBV20-1
D: TRBD1
J: TRBJ2-7

CDR3: CATWGLAGSSRSSEQYF
DNA: TGTGCCACCTGGGGACTAGCGGGATCGTCCAGGTCCTCCGAGCAGTACTTC
length: 17
size: many
V: TRBV15
D: TRBD2
J: TRBJ2-7

CDR3: CAWSVIGRAPGELFF
DNA: TGTGCCTGGAGTGTAATCGGGAGGGCCCCCGGGGAGCTGTTTTTT
length: 15
size: -
V: TRBV30
D: TRBD2
J: TRBJ2-2

CDR3: CSASDRGHYNEQFF
DNA: TGCAGTGCTAGTGACAGGGGCCACTACAATGAGCAGTTCTTC
length: 14
size: few
V: TRBV20-1
D: TRBD1
J: TRBJ2-1